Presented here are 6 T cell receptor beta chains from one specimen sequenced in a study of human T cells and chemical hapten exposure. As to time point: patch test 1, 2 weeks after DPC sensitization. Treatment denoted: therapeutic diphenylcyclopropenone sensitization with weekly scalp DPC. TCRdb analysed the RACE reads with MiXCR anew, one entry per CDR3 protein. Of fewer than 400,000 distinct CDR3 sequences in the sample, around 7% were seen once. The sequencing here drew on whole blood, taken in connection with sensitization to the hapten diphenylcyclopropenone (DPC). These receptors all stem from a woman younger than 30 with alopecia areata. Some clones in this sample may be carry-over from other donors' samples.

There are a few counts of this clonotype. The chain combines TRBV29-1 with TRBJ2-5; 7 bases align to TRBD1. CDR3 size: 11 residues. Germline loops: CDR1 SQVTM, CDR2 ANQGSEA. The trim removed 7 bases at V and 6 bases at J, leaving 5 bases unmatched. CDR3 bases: TGCAGCGCTCACAGGGGCCAGACCCAGTACTTC. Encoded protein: CSAHRGQTQYF.

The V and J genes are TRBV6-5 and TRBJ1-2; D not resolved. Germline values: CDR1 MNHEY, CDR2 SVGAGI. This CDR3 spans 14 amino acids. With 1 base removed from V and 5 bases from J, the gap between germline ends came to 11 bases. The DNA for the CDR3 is TGTGCCAGCAGTTACTTCTGGCAGGTTTATGGCTACACCTTC. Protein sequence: CASSYFWQVYGYTF.

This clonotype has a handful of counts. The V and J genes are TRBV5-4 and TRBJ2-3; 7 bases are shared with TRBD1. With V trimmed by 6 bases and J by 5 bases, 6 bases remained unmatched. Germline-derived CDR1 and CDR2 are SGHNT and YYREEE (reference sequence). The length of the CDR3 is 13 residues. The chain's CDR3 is CASKLQGIDTQYF. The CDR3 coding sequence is TGTGCCAGCAAGCTACAGGGGATAGATACGCAGTATTTT.

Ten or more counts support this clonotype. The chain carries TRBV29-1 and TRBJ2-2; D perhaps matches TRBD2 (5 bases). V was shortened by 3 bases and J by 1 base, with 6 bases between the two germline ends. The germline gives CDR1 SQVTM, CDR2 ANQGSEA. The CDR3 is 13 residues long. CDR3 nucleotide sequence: TGCAGCGTTGACGGACTGAACACCGGGGAGCTGTTTTTT. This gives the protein CSVDGLNTGELFF.

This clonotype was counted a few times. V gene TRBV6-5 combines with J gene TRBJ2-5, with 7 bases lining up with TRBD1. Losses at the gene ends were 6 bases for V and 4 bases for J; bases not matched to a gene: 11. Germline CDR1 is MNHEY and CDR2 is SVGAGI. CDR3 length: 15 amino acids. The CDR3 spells CASSLQGRSRETQYF. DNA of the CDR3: TGTGCCAGCAGCCTACAGGGGCGGAGTAGAGAGACCCAGTACTTC.

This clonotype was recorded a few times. CDR3 loop: CASSINGSPYNEQFF. The CDR3 DNA sequence: TGTGCCAGTAGTATTAACGGTAGCCCCTACAATGAGCAGTTCTTC. The chain links TRBV19 to TRBJ2-1; D remains ambiguous. The germline V gene has CDR1 LNHDA and CDR2 SQIVND (reference sequence). The CDR3 consists of 15 residues. V shed 3 bases and J shed 2 bases, with 11 bases lying between them.